What follows are 30 T cell receptor beta chains derived from one specimen sequenced in a study of T cells in Graves' hyperthyroidism and ophthalmopathy. TCR beta CDR3 sequences were amplified from RNA transcripts. The primer set for the first-round RT-PCR of the TCR CDR3 was HTBI. A single record per CDR3 protein comes from TCRdb applying MiXCR to the multiplex PCR reads. The table has about 560,000 distinct CDR3 sequences, over 15% seen once. Sequenced material: blood. The receptors here all came from a woman younger than 30 with Graves' hyperthyroidism.

This clonotype has at least ten counts. The genes are TRBV7-2 and TRBJ2-5; D remains unclear. The CDR3 sequence is 16 residues long. Germline CDR1 reads SGHTA; CDR2 reads FQGNSA. The V gene lost 5 bases and the J gene lost 7 bases, with 23 bases spanning the gap. In nucleotides, the CDR3 is TGTGCCAGCAGCCTAAGAATGGAGAGTTTGGTGCGGACCCAGTACTTC. Protein sequence: CASSLRMESLVRTQYF.

This clonotype came up many times. The rearrangement uses TRBV24-1 and TRBJ2-3; 8 bases are shared with TRBD2. From germline, CDR1 is KGHDR and CDR2 SFDVKD. This CDR3 is 13 amino acids long. J gave up 1 base and V 7 bases, and 0 bases lay outside the gene matches. The chain's CDR3 is CATSGGGTDTQYF. The CDR3, as DNA: TGTGCCACCAGCGGGGGGGGCACAGATACGCAGTATTTT.

The table lists this clonotype with many counts. V usage is TRBV7-7 and J usage is TRBJ2-2; D remains unclear. V was shortened by 5 bases and J by 4 bases, with 14 bases between the two germline ends. This CDR3 has 15 residues. Germline CDR1 SSHAT, CDR2 FNYEAQ (reference sequence). This chain's CDR3 is CASSPVDAATGELFF. In DNA, the CDR3 is TGTGCCAGCAGCCCCGTAGACGCAGCCACCGGGGAGCTGTTTTTT. Full variable domain (remainder filled in from reference TRBV7-7 and TRBJ2-2): GAGVSQSPRYKVTKRGQDVTLRCDPISSHATLYWYQQALGQGPEFLTYFNYEAQPDKSGLPSDRFSAERPEGSISTLTIQRTEQRDSAMYRCASSPVDAATGELFFGEGSRLTVL.

This clonotype was seen only a few times. The J gene is TRBJ2-1, the V gene TRBV20-1, with D perhaps being TRBD1 or TRBD2 (5 bases each). The germline V gene has CDR1 DFQATT and CDR2 SNEGSKA (reference sequence). The CDR3 loop spans 14 amino acids. Trimming cost V 2 bases and J 10 bases, with 18 bases left between them. The CDR3 loop reads CSARPGPGLGEQFF. Written as DNA, the CDR3 is TGCAGTGCTAGACCAGGACCGGGGCTAGGGGAGCAGTTCTTC.

The J gene is TRBJ1-2, the V gene TRBV4-3, with 10 positions matching TRBD1. This CDR3 has 16 amino acids. CDR1 and CDR2 from the germline V gene are LGHNA and YSLEER. J was trimmed by 6 bases and V by 0 bases; bases with no gene match: 7. The CDR3 loop reads CASSQEPGQGRHGYTF. DNA for the CDR3: TGCGCCAGCAGCCAAGAACCGGGACAGGGGAGACATGGCTACACCTTC.

This clonotype was counted between two and nine times. V and J are TRBV30 and TRBJ2-1; 8 nucleotides align to TRBD1. The CDR3 is made up of 12 amino acids. Trimming removed 2 bases from V and 16 bases from J; junction bases left unmatched: 10. Germline lookup yields CDR1 GTSNPN and CDR2 SVGIG (reference sequence). CDR3 protein: CAWSFIGQGFFF. The CDR3 DNA reads TGTGCCTGGAGTTTTATCGGACAGGGATTTTTCTTC. The variable domain in full, completed from reference TRBV30 and TRBJ2-1, reads SQTIHQWPATLVQPVGSPLSLECTVEGTSNPNLYWYRQAAGRGLQLLFYSVGIGQISSEVPQNLSASRPQDRQFILSSKKLLLSDSGFYLCAWSFIGQGFFFGPGTRLTVL.

The chain combines TRBV19 with TRBJ1-5, with D uncertain. Trimming pared 7 bases from V and 2 bases from J, leaving 12 bases between. Germline CDR1 LNHDA, CDR2 SQIVND (reference sequence). The CDR3 runs 14 residues. Written as DNA, the CDR3 is TGTGCCAGTATGGGGTTTCGAGGCAATCAGCCCCAGCATTTT. This gives the protein CASMGFRGNQPQHF.

In this sample, this clonotype turned up many times. The chain combines TRBV27 with TRBJ2-7; 9 nucleotides agree with TRBD1. CDR3 length: 16 residues. In germline, CDR1 is MNHEY, CDR2 SMNVEV (reference sequence). Losses at the gene ends were 7 bases for V and 3 bases for J; bases not matched to a gene: 13. CDR3 in amino acids: CASTRLGQGFFYEQYF. CDR3 nucleotide sequence: TGTGCCAGCACCCGACTCGGACAGGGGTTTTTCTACGAGCAGTACTTC.

The V call is TRBV29-1, the J call TRBJ2-7, with 7 bases lining up with TRBD1. V lost 0 bases and J lost 3; bases outside the gene matches: 2. The V gene's germline CDR1 is SQVTM and CDR2 ANQGSEA. The CDR3 has 13 residues. CDR3 sequence: CSVEEQGIYEQYF. CDR3 DNA: TGCAGCGTTGAAGAACAGGGGATCTACGAGCAGTACTTC.

In this sample, this clonotype turned up many times. The gene calls are TRBV20-1 and TRBJ2-5; 9 nucleotides agree with TRBD2. The CDR3 is made up of 14 amino acids. V trimming: 4 bases; J trimming: 7 bases; junction bases outside the gene matches: 10. Germline-derived CDR1 and CDR2 are DFQATT and SNEGSKA (reference sequence). The CDR3 loop is CSAKLAGVRGTQYF. CDR3 nucleotide sequence: TGCAGTGCTAAATTAGCGGGGGTCCGGGGGACCCAGTACTTC.

The chain links TRBV10-3 to TRBJ2-2, with D tentatively TRBD1 (6 bases). The CDR3 extends over 12 amino acids. CDR1 is ENHRY and CDR2 is SYGVKD in the germline V gene. V was shortened by 9 bases and J by 3 bases, with 8 bases between the two germline ends. The CDR3 DNA sequence: TGTGCCATGACAGGATACACCGGGGAGCTGTTTTTT. This gives the protein CAMTGYTGELFF.

The table lists this clonotype with many counts. This rearrangement joins TRBV19 to TRBJ1-4; the match to TRBD1 covers 7 bases. The CDR3 spans 20 residues. V was pared by 5 bases and J by 6 bases, with 24 bases of the junction left unmatched. The germline V gene has CDR1 LNHDA and CDR2 SQIVND (reference sequence). The CDR3 loop is CASSFHGTEHLEINDEKLFF. In DNA form, the CDR3 reads TGTGCCAGTAGTTTCCACGGGACAGAGCACCTAGAGATTAATGATGAAAAACTGTTTTTT.

At least ten counts were recorded for this clonotype. V usage is TRBV12-3 or TRBV12-4 and J usage is TRBJ2-3, with TRBD2 matching over 11 bases. V gave up 4 bases and J gave up 0 bases; unmatched junction bases: 21. This CDR3 is built from 22 residues. The CDR3 spells CASSSRDPTSGKRRDSTDTQYF. The CDR3 nucleotides read TGTGCCAGCAGTTCTCGTGATCCGACTAGCGGGAAGCGAAGGGATAGCACAGATACGCAGTATTTT.

A few counts support this clonotype. The chain joins TRBV5-1 to TRBJ2-7; 7 nucleotides agree with TRBD2. Trimming cost V 4 bases and J 6 bases; bases outside gene matches: 7. The CDR3 contains 13 residues. Per the germline V gene, CDR1 is SGHRS and CDR2 is YFSETQ. The chain's CDR3 is CASSRGTTTEQYF. For the CDR3, the DNA is TGCGCCAGCAGCCGGGGGACTACCACCGAGCAGTACTTC.

This chain links TRBV12-3 or TRBV12-4 with TRBJ2-7; weak D call: TRBD2 (7 bases). The ends were cut back, 9 bases at V and 0 bases at J, with 18 bases in the middle. CDR3 length: 15 residues. CDR3 sequence reads: CASPPGGANSYEQYF. CDR3 in DNA: TGTGCCAGTCCCCCTGGGGGGGCCAACTCCTACGAGCAGTACTTC.

The chain links TRBV9 to TRBJ2-3; D remains ambiguous. The V gene's germline CDR1 is SGDLS and CDR2 YYNGEE. Trimming removed 0 bases at V and 4 bases at J, with 9 bases between. This CDR3 contains 14 residues. The CDR3 sequence: CASSVGAYADTQYF. CDR3 DNA sequence: TGTGCCAGCAGCGTAGGGGCCTACGCAGATACGCAGTATTTT.

This clonotype was detected many times. This sequence joins TRBV12-3 or TRBV12-4 and TRBJ1-6; 7 bases map to TRBD1. Losses at the gene ends were 5 bases for V and 10 bases for J; bases not matched to a gene: 8. This CDR3 is 14 amino acids long. CDR3 sequence: CASSPRQGRSPLHF. In DNA form, the CDR3 reads TGTGCCAGCAGTCCACGACAGGGCAGATCACCCCTCCACTTT.

The sample holds a few counts of this clonotype. The chain employs TRBV29-1 and TRBJ1-1; D call uncertain. The CDR3 runs to 12 residues. Trimming took off 6 bases at V and 6 bases at J, with 14 bases between the two ends. The germline gives CDR1 SQVTM, CDR2 ANQGSEA. The CDR3 DNA sequence: TGCAGCGTCCCACCACACGAGGCTGAAGCTTTCTTT. This gives the protein CSVPPHEAEAFF.

Many counts were recorded for this clonotype. The genes are TRBV6-1 and TRBJ2-7; D is unclear. The CDR3 consists of 13 residues. In germline, CDR1 is MNHNS, CDR2 SASEGT. The germline V and J ends were trimmed by 4 bases and 0 bases, with 7 bases remaining between them. The CDR3 coding sequence is TGTGCCAGCAGTGGTTGGCACTCCTACGAGCAGTACTTC. Translated, it gives CASSGWHSYEQYF.

This clonotype turned up a few times. The chain carries TRBV6-1 and TRBJ2-1; D might be TRBD1 (5 bases). CDR1 MNHNS and CDR2 SASEGT come from the germline V gene. Trimming stripped 6 bases from V and 9 bases from J, with 15 bases between. The CDR3 sequence is 13 residues long. The CDR3 DNA sequence: TGTGCCAGCAGATTTGAACAGGTCGGTGAGCAGTTCTTC. Protein product: CASRFEQVGEQFF.

This chain uses TRBV7-2 with TRBJ2-2; TRBD2 matches at 10 bases. The CDR3 totals 17 residues. Germline CDR1 and CDR2: SGHTA and FQGNSA. J lost 1 base, V lost 6 bases, and 8 bases had no gene match. The CDR3 nucleotides are TGTGCCAGCAGGTCAGCGGGAGGGCCTAGGAACACCGGGGAGCTGTTTTTT. Encoded protein: CASRSAGGPRNTGELFF.

In its sample, this clonotype was seen once. This rearrangement joins TRBV5-1 to TRBJ2-7; possible D gene TRBD2, 6 bases. Looked up from germline, CDR1 is SGHRS and CDR2 is YFSETQ. V lost 2 bases and J 6 bases, leaving 15 bases between the germline ends. The CDR3 loop spans 14 amino acids. The CDR3 loop reads CASSFGTVRCEQYF. The CDR3 DNA reads as TGCGCCAGCAGCTTCGGGACTGTTCGATGCGAGCAGTACTTC.

As to this clonotype: This may be a read error, as it is one base from a much larger clone. The chain joins TRBV10-3 to TRBJ2-2; TRBD2 agrees at 11 bases. The junction had 2 bases not matched to a gene; V was cut back by 2 bases and J by 0 bases. Germline CDR1 and CDR2: ENHRY and SYGVKD. This CDR3 has 17 residues. The CDR3 sequence is CAISETSGGSNTGELFF. The CDR3 DNA follows: TGTGCCATCAGTGAGACTAGCGGGGGCTCGAACACCGGGGAGCTGTTTTTT.

A few counts support this clonotype. The chain joins TRBV6-1 to TRBJ1-2; D not resolved. CDR1 and CDR2 from the germline V gene are MNHNS and SASEGT. Trimming cost V 6 bases and J 4 bases, with 15 bases left between them. This CDR3 spans 14 amino acids. The CDR3: CASSNGGFGYGYTF. The CDR3 DNA is TGTGCCAGCAGCAACGGCGGTTTTGGCTATGGCTACACCTTC.

This clonotype was counted only a few times. This chain joins TRBV28 and TRBJ1-2; D perhaps matches TRBD1 (5 bases). Germline V gene lookup returns CDR1 MDHEN and CDR2 SYDVKM. Trimming removed 6 bases from V and 4 bases from J, with 15 bases in between. The length of the CDR3 is 14 residues. As DNA, the CDR3 is TGTGCCAGCAGAGACGGGACCGCCGTCTATGGCTACACCTTC. Its translation: CASRDGTAVYGYTF.

J is TRBJ2-7 and V is TRBV27; D is possibly TRBD2 (6 bases). The germline gives CDR1 MNHEY, CDR2 SMNVEV (reference sequence). This CDR3 has 13 residues. Trimming removed 4 bases from V and 8 bases from J, with 15 bases in between. The CDR3 DNA sequence: TGTGCCAGCAGTTCCCTGACTAGTCCTCAGCAGTACTTC. It yields the protein CASSSLTSPQQYF.

A remark on this clonotype: The CDR3 ends on some other residue instead of the conserved phenylalanine or tryptophan, so this is likely a read error. This chain connects TRBV7-6 to TRBJ2-1, with D hard to call. The V end was cut by 4 bases, the J end by 4 bases, with 8 bases between. Germline CDR1 and CDR2: SGHVS and FNYEAQ. The CDR3 covers 13 residues. The CDR3 loop reads CASSSRNYNEQFL. CDR3 sequence (DNA): TGTGCCAGCAGCTCTAGGAATTACAATGAGCAGTTCCTC.

The chain joins TRBV7-2 to TRBJ2-7; 8 bases are a match to TRBD2. The CDR3 is 15 amino acids. Germline trimming cut 4 bases from V and 2 bases from J; bases unmatched to any gene: 7. Per germline, CDR1 SGHTA and CDR2 FQGNSA. The CDR3 region is CASSSGGAPPYEQYF. DNA for the CDR3: TGTGCCAGCAGCTCGGGGGGGGCGCCTCCCTACGAGCAGTACTTC. The full variable domain, its missing parts supplied by reference TRBV7-2 and TRBJ2-7, is GAGVSQSPSNKVTEKGKDVELRCDPISGHTALYWYRQSLGQGLEFLIYFQGNSAPDKSGLPSDRFSAERTGGSVSTLTIQRTQQEDSAVYLCASSSGGAPPYEQYFGPGTRLTVT.

The V call is TRBV5-1, the J call TRBJ2-7, with 12 bases identical to TRBD1. CDR3 size: 14 residues. Trimming removed 4 bases from V and 9 bases from J; junction bases left unmatched: 8. Germline lookup yields CDR1 SGHRS and CDR2 YFSETQ. The CDR3 protein is CASSNGTGGRRQYF. The CDR3 DNA is TGCGCCAGCAGCAACGGGACAGGGGGCAGGAGGCAGTACTTC.

This clonotype is a singleton in its sample. A read error is likely, as this CDR3 ends without the conserved phenylalanine or tryptophan. The chain joins TRBV3-1 to TRBJ2-3; D is ambiguous. Deletions cut 0 bases from V and 0 bases from J, with 7 bases between. The germline CDR1 and CDR2 sequences are LGHDT and YNNKEL (reference sequence). This CDR3 region has 15 residues. This CDR3 is CASSQDLGSTDTQYL. CDR3 DNA sequence: TGTGCCAGCAGCCAAGATCTTGGCAGCACAGATACGCAGTATCTT.